Listed below are T cell receptor beta chains from one sample, sequenced in a study of cytomegalovirus exposure and HLA in healthy donors. Generated by immunoSEQ multiplex PCR, the TCRdb table keeps only in-frame clones and is missing some. The profile shows roughly 120,000 clones, 70% to 80% of them singletons. Source material: PBMCs. These receptors originate from a woman aged 40 to 50 in good health and CMV-seropositive. CDR3s include the opening cysteine and the closing phenylalanine or tryptophan. D genes are given only for firm matches. Size is omitted from some rows. Given values are once, few, many or a class for expanded clones.

>TRBJ2-7|.|TRBV6-5|.
TGTGCCAGCGCCCCGTTCCCAGCGGAATCCTACGAGCAGTACTTC
CASAPFPAESYEQYF
>TRBJ1-2|TRBD1|TRBV18|.
TGTGCCAGCTCACGGGACAGAACTAACTATGGCTACACCTTC
CASSRDRTNYGYTF
>TRBJ2-7|TRBD2|TRBV6-1|.
TGTGCCAGCAGTGATAATCTAGCGGGGTACGAGCAGTACTTC
CASSDNLAGYEQYF
>TRBJ2-7|TRBD2|TRBV5-4|once
TGTGCCAGCCCCCTTGGGAGGGAAACCTACGAGCAGTACTTC
CASPLGRETYEQYF
>TRBJ1-1|TRBD1|TRBV4-1|.
TGCGCCAGCAGCCAGGGGGAAGGGACAGGGGCTGGTGAAGCTTTCTTT
CASSQGEGTGAGEAFF
>TRBJ2-4|.|TRBV7-2|.
TGTGCCAGCAGCTTAAGTCTGGAGGACGGGCGTAAATACTTC
CASSLSLEDGRKYF
>TRBJ1-5|TRBD1|TRBV7-2|few
TGTGCCAGCAGCTTAGCAGGGGGCGCGGGTCAGCCCCAGCATTTT
CASSLAGGAGQPQHF
>TRBJ2-1|TRBD2|TRBV6-1|.
TGTGCCAGCAGTGAACTAGCGGGAGGGCCCAATGAGCAGTTCTTC
CASSELAGGPNEQFF
>TRBJ1-4|.|TRBV15|.
TGTGCCACCAGCAGAGACGGGAGAACTAATGAAAAACTGTTTTTT
CATSRDGRTNEKLFF
>TRBJ2-7|.|TRBV19|.
TGTGCCAGTAGTATAAGTGGGAGAGAGGCCTACGAGCAGTACTTC
CASSISGREAYEQYF
>TRBJ1-2|TRBD1|TRBV5-1|.
TGCGCCAGCAGCTGGGACAGAGGTGGCTATGGCTACACCTTC
CASSWDRGGYGYTF
>TRBJ1-1|.|TRBV30|few
TGTGCCTGGAGTGTACTTTACGCGGGCTCTTTCTTT
CAWSVLYAGSFF
>TRBJ2-7|TRBD2|TRBV19|once
TGTGCCAGTAGTGTTTATAGCGGGAAAGGTGGCGAGCAGTACTTC
CASSVYSGKGGEQYF
>TRBJ2-7|.|TRBV30|.
TGTGCCTGGGGTGTCTTCTACGAGCAGTACTTC
CAWGVFYEQYF
>TRBJ2-1|TRBD2|TRBV10-3|.
TGTGCCATCAGTGAAACTTCGTCTAGCGGGGACAATGAGCAGTTCTTC
CAISETSSSGDNEQFF
>TRBJ2-7|.|TRBV11-2|.
TGTGCCAGCAGCCCCAGCGGTTCCTACGAGCAGTACTTC
CASSPSGSYEQYF
>TRBJ1-4|.|TRBV4-3|once
TGCGCCAGCAGCCAAGATCGGGGGGAGGCGGGAAAACTGTTTTTT
CASSQDRGEAGKLFF
>TRBJ2-3|TRBD2|TRBV5-4|.
TGTGCCAGCAGAAGATTACTAGCGGCCACAGATACGCAGTATTTT
CASRRLLAATDTQYF
>TRBJ2-7|.|TRBV20-1|.
TGCAGTGCTAGAGTGGTACAAGAGCAGTACTTC
CSARVVQEQYF
>TRBJ2-5|TRBD1|TRBV5-4|.
TGTGCCAGCAGATTGGACAGGGTGGGCGAGACCCAGTACTTC
CASRLDRVGETQYF
>TRBJ1-1|.|TRBV9|.
TGTGCCAGCAGCGTAGAAATATCGGGGTCGGCCACTGAAGCTTTCTTT
CASSVEISGSATEAFF
>TRBJ2-5|TRBD2|TRBV7-2|.
TGTGCCAGCAGCTCCTCGACTAGCGGGAGGGGGAAGACCCAGTACTTC
CASSSSTSGRGKTQYF
>TRBJ2-3|.|TRBV27|.
TGTGCCAGCAGTTTATCCAGAGGGGGAGATACGCAGTATTTT
CASSLSRGGDTQYF
>TRBJ2-7|TRBD2|TRBV4-3|.
TGCGCCAGCAGCCAAGCTAGCGGGCCGACCTACGAGCAGTACTTC
CASSQASGPTYEQYF
>TRBJ1-1|TRBD1|TRBV19|.
TGTGCCAGTAGTACTACCGGCCGCAGGGGGCATGATACTGAAGCTTTCTTT
CASSTTGRRGHDTEAFF
>TRBJ2-5|.|TRBV19|.
TGTGCCAGTAGTATTAACCAGGGACAAGAGACCCAGTACTTC
CASSINQGQETQYF
>TRBJ2-7|TRBD1|TRBV6-1|.
TGTGCCAGCAGCGAAACCGGGACAGGGGTCCCCTACGAGCAGTACTTC
CASSETGTGVPYEQYF
>TRBJ2-3|TRBD2|TRBV27|once
TGTGCCAGCAGCTCCAGCGGGGCGGGTGGCACAGATACGCAGTATTTT
CASSSSGAGGTDTQYF
>TRBJ2-3|TRBD2|TRBV2|.
TGTGCCAGCAGTGTACGCTCGGGGGGGCGGTATACGCAGTATTTT
CASSVRSGGRYTQYF
>TRBJ2-3|.|TRBV9|.
TGTGCCAGCAGCGCAACCGGGACACCTTGGGATACGCAGTATTTT
CASSATGTPWDTQYF
>TRBJ2-7|.|TRBV2|.
TGTGCCAGCGGAGGGGTCTCCGATGGTGAGCAGTACTTC
CASGGVSDGEQYF
>TRBJ1-5|.|TRBV27|.
TGTGCCAGCAGTTCCCAAGACAGGTTCAATCAGCCCCAGCATTTT
CASSSQDRFNQPQHF
>TRBJ1-1|.|TRBV11-2|once
TGTGCCAGCAGCCCCAGACAGGCAAACACTGAAGCTTTCTTT
CASSPRQANTEAFF
>TRBJ2-1|TRBD2|TRBV7-2|.
TGTGCCAGCAGCCCCCCCCGGGGTAGCGGGAGGGCCGGCGAGCAGTTCTTC
CASSPPRGSGRAGEQFF
>TRBJ2-1|.|TRBV19|.
TGTGCCAGTAGTATAAGGGCAGGGGTTAGCAATGAGCAGTTCTTC
CASSIRAGVSNEQFF
>TRBJ1-2|.|TRBV4-2|.
TGTGCCAGCAGCCAAGGGGGTGCCGAGGACAAAGAAGCTGGCTACACCTTC
CASSQGGAEDKEAGYTF
>TRBJ2-3|TRBD2|TRBV19|.
TGTGCCAGTAGTAGGACTAGCGGGGTTAACACAGATACGCAGTATTTT
CASSRTSGVNTDTQYF
>TRBJ2-3|.|TRBV6-5|.
TGTGCCAGCGGTGTCCCGGCCCGGGGAGATACGCAGTATTTT
CASGVPARGDTQYF
>TRBJ1-5|.|TRBV4-2|few
TGTGCCAGCAGCCAAGGGTCGGCAGGAGGGAATCAGCCCCAGCATTTT
CASSQGSAGGNQPQHF
>TRBJ1-6|.|TRBV18|.
TGTGCCAGCTCACCAGGGACGGGGGATTCACCCCTCCACTTT
CASSPGTGDSPLHF
>TRBJ1-4|TRBD1|TRBV29-1|.
TGCAGCGTCCAACTTAGGACAGGGGGCGGTGAAAAACTGTTTTTT
CSVQLRTGGGEKLFF
>TRBJ1-3|.|TRBV5-1|.
TGCGCCACTACCGAGCCCGGGGGAAACACCATATATTTT
CATTEPGGNTIYF
>TRBJ1-5|TRBD1|TRBV5-6|.
TGTGCCAGCAGCTTACTAGGGACAGGGGGCAATCAGCCCCAGCATTTT
CASSLLGTGGNQPQHF
>TRBJ2-2|.|TRBV9|.
TGTGCCAGCAGCGCCATAGGGGGTCCCGGGGAGCTGTTTTTT
CASSAIGGPGELFF
>TRBJ1-1|TRBD1|TRBV19|.
TGTGCCAGTAGTCCTTGGACAGGGGGAGAGAACACTGAAGCTTTCTTT
CASSPWTGGENTEAFF
>TRBJ2-3|.|TRBV9|few
TGTGCCAGCAGCGTGGCGGCGTATAGCACAGATACGCAGTATTTT
CASSVAAYSTDTQYF